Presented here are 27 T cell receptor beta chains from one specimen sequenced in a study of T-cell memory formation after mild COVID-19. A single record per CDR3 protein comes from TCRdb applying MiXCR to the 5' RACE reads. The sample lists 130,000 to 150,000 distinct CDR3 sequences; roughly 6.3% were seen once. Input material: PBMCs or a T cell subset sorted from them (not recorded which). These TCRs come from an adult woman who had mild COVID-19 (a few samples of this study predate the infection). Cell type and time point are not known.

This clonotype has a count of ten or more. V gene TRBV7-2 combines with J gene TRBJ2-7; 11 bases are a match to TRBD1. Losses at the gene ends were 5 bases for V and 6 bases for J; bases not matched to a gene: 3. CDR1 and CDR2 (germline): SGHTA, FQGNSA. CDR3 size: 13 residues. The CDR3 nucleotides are TGTGCCAGCAGCCGGGACAGGGGGAGCGAGCAGTACTTC. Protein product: CASSRDRGSEQYF.

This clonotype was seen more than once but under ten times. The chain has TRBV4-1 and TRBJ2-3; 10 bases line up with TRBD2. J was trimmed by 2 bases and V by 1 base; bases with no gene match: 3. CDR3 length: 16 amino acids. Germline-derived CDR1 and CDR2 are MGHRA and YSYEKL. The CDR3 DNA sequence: TGCGCCAGCAGCCAAGGAGCGGGGGGGCCCACAGATACGCAGTATTTT. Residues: CASSQGAGGPTDTQYF.

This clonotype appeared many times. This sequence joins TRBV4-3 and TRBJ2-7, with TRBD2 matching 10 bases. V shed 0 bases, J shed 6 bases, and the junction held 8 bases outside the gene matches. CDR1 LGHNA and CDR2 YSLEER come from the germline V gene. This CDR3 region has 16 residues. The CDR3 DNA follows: TGCGCCAGCAGCCAAGAGCACCTAGCGGGAGCGGTCGAGCAGTACTTC. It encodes CASSQEHLAGAVEQYF.

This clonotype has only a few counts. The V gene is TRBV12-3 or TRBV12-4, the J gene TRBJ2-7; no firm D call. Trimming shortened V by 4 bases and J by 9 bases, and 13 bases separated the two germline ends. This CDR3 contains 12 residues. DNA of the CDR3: TGTGCCAGCAGTTCCTATGGATTGGGGCAGTACTTC. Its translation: CASSSYGLGQYF.

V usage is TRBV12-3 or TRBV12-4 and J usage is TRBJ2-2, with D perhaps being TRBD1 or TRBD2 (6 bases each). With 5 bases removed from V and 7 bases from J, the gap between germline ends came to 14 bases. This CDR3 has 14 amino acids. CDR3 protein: CASSRGLTGGELFF. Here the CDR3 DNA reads TGTGCCAGCAGTCGGGGGCTGACGGGCGGGGAGCTGTTTTTT.

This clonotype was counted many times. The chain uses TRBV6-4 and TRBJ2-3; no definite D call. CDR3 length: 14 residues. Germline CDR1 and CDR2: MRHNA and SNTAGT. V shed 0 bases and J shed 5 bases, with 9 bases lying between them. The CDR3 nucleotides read TGTGCCAGCAGTGACTCAGGCTCCAGAGATACGCAGTATTTT. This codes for CASSDSGSRDTQYF.

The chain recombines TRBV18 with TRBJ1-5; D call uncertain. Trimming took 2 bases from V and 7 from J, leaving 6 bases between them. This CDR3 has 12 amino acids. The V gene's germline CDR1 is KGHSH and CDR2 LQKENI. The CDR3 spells CASSPTEQPQHF. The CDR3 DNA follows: TGTGCCAGCTCACCAACAGAGCAGCCCCAGCATTTT.

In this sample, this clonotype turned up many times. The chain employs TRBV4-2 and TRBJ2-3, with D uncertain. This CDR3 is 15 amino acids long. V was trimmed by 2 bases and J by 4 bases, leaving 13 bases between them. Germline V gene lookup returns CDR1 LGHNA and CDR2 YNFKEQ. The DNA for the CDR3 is TGTGCCAGCAGCCAACCACCCAGTTCAGCAGATACGCAGTATTTT. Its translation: CASSQPPSSADTQYF.

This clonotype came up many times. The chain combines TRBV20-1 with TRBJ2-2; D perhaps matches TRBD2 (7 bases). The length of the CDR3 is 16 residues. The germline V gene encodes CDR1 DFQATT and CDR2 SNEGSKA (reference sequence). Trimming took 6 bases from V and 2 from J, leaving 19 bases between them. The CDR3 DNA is TGCAGTGCCAAGCCGCTTGGGGGGGCTAACACCGGGGAGCTGTTTTTT. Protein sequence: CSAKPLGGANTGELFF.

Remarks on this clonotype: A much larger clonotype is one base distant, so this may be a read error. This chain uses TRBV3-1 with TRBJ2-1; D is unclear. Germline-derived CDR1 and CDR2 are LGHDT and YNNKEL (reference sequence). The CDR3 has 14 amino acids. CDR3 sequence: CSSSQEVGRNEQFF. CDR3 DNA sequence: TGTTCCAGCAGCCAAGAAGTGGGTCGCAATGAGCAGTTCTTC.

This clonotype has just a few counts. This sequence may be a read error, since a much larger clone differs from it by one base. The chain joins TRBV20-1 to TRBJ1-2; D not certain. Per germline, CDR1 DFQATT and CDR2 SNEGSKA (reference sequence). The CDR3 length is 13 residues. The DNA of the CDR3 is TGCAGGGCCCGTAACAAAGACAACTATGGCTACACCTTC. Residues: CRARNKDNYGYTF.

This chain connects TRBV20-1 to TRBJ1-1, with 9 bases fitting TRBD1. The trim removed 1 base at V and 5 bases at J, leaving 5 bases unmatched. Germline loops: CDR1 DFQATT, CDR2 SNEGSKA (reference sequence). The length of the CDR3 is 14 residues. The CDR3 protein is CSARVTGGVTEAFF. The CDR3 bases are TGCAGTGCTAGAGTGACAGGGGGGGTGACTGAAGCTTTCTTT.

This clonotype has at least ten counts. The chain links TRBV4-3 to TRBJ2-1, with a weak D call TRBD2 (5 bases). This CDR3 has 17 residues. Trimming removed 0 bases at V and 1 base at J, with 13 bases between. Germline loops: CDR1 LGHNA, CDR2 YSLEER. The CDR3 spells CASSQEGVGGSYNEQFF. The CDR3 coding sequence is TGCGCCAGCAGCCAAGAGGGTGTCGGCGGGTCCTACAATGAGCAGTTCTTC.

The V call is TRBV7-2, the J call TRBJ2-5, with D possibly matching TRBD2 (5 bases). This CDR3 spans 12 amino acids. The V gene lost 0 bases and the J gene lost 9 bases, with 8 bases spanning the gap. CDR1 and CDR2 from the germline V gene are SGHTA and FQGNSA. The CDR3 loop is CASSLARGSQYF. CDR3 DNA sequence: TGTGCCAGCAGCTTAGCTCGGGGATCCCAGTACTTC.

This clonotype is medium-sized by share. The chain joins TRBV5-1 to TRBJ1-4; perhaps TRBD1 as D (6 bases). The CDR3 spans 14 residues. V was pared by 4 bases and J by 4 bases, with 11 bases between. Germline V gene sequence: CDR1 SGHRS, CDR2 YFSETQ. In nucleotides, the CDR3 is TGCGCCAGCAGCCCGGACAGCAATAATGAAAAACTGTTTTTT. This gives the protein CASSPDSNNEKLFF.

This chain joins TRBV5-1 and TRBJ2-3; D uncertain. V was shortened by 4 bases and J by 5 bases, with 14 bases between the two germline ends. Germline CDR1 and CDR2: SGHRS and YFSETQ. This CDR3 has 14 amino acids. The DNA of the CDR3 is TGCGCCAGCAGCATGGGGTTGACTGGAGATACGCAGTATTTT. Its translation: CASSMGLTGDTQYF. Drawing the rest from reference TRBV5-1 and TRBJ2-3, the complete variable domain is KAGVTQTPRYLIKTRGQQVTLSCSPISGHRSVSWYQQTPGQGLQFLFEYFSETQRNKGNFPGRFSGRQFSNSRSEMNVSTLELGDSALYLCASSMGLTGDTQYFGPGTRLTVL.

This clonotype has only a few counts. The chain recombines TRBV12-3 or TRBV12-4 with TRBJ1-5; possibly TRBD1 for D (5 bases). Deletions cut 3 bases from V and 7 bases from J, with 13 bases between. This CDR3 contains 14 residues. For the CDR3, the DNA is TGTGCCAGCAGTTTCGCGGGGGGGAGGCAGCCCCAGCATTTT. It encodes CASSFAGGRQPQHF.

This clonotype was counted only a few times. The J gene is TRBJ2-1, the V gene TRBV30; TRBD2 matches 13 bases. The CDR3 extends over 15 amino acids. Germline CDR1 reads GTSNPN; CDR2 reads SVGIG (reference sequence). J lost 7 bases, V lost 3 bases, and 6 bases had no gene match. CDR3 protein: CAWRGLAGSVNEQFF. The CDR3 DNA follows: TGTGCCTGGAGGGGACTAGCGGGATCTGTAAATGAGCAGTTCTTC.

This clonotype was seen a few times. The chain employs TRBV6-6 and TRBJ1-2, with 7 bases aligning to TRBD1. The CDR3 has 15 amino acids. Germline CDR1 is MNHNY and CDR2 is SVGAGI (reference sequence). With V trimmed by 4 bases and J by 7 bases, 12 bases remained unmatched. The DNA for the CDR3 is TGTGCCAGCAGTTGGGTTCAGGGGGAAAATGGTGGCTACACCTTC. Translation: CASSWVQGENGGYTF.

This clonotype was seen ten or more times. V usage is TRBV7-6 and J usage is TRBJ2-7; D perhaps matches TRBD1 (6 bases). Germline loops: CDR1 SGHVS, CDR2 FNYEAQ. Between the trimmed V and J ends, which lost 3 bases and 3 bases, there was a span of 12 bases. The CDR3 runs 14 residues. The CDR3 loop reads CASSFAAGDYEQYF. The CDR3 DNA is TGTGCCAGCAGCTTCGCAGCAGGGGACTACGAGCAGTACTTC.

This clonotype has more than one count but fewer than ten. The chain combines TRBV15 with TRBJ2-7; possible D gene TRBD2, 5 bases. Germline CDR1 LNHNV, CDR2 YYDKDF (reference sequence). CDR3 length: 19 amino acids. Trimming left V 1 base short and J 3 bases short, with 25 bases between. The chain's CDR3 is CATSRAAKVSRGNRYEQYF. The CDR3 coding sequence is TGTGCCACCAGCAGAGCCGCCAAGGTCTCGAGAGGGAACCGCTACGAGCAGTACTTC.

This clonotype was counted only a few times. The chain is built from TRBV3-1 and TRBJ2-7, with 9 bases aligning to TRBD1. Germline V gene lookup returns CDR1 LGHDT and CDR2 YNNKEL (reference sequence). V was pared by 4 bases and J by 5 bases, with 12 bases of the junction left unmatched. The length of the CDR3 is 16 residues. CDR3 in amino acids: CASSPVPGQGRDEQYF. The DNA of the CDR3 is TGTGCCAGCAGCCCTGTCCCGGGACAGGGTAGGGACGAGCAGTACTTC.

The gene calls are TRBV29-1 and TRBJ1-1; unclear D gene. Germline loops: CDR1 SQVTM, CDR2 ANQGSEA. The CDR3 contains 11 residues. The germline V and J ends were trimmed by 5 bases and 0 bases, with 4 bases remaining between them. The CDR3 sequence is CSVRMNTEAFF. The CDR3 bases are TGCAGCGTTCGTATGAACACTGAAGCTTTCTTT.

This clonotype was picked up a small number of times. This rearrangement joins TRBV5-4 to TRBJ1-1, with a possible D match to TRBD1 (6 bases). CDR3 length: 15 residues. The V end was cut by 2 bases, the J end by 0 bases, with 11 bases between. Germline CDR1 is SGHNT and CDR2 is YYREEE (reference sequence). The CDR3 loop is CASSFGGRMNTEAFF. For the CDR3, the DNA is TGTGCCAGCAGCTTTGGGGGGCGGATGAACACTGAAGCTTTCTTT.

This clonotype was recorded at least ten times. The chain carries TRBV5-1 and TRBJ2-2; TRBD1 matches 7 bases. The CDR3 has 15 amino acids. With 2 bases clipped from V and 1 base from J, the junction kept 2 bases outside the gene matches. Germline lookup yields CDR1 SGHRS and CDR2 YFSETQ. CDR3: CASSFRTGNTGELFF. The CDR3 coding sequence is TGCGCCAGCAGCTTCCGGACAGGGAACACCGGGGAGCTGTTTTTT.

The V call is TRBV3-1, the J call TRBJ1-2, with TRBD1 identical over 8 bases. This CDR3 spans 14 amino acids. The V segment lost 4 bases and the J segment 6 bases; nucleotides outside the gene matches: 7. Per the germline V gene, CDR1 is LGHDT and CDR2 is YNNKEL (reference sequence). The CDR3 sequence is CASSPRAGGHGYTF. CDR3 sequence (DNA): TGTGCCAGCAGCCCTCGCGCAGGGGGCCATGGCTACACCTTC.

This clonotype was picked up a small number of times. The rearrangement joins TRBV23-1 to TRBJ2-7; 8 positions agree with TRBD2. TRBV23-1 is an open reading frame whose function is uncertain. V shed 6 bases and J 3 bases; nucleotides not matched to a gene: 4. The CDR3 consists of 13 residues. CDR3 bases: TGCGCCAGCAGGTTGAGCGGGAGCTACGAGCAGTACTTC. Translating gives CASRLSGSYEQYF.